The 9 T cell receptor beta chains below come from one sample, sequenced in a study of OX40 agonist ivuxolimab in advanced cancers. The repertoire was sequenced with immunoSEQ multiplex PCR; TCRdb's copy has only in-frame clones and lacks some. The table lists tens of thousands of clones, approximately 80% of them singletons. The sequences come from CD4+ or CD8+ T cells sorted from blood, collected in a trial of the OX40 agonist ivuxolimab. These receptors originate from an adult with an advanced solid tumor such as melanoma, head and neck, liver or kidney cancer.

This chain uses TRBV4-3 with TRBJ1-4, with 11 bases matching TRBD1. Germline CDR1 reads LGHNA; CDR2 reads YSLEER. There are 16 residues in the CDR3. The junction had 4 bases not matched to a gene; V was cut back by 0 bases and J by 7 bases. DNA for the CDR3: TGCGCCAGCAGCCAAGACACCGGGACAGGGGGTGAAAAACTGTTTTTT. Amino acids: CASSQDTGTGGEKLFF.

The genes are TRBV5-8 and TRBJ1-4; 7 nucleotides align to TRBD1. V lost 5 bases to trimming and J lost 5 bases; unmatched junction nucleotides: 12. This CDR3 has 16 residues. Per germline, CDR1 SGHTS and CDR2 YDEGEE. CDR3 protein: CASSSRAGGRNEKLFF. CDR3 nucleotide sequence: TGTGCCAGCAGTTCACGAGCAGGGGGTAGGAATGAAAAACTGTTTTTT.

The chain links TRBV15 to TRBJ2-5, with D tentatively TRBD1 (7 bases). The closer fit of TRBJ2-7 to the DNA end suggests the J call may be wrong. Germline assignment: CDR1 LNHNV and CDR2 YYDKDF (reference sequence). The CDR3 has 17 amino acids. The CDR3 loop is CATSRRGVESPSYEQYF. CDR3 nucleotide sequence: TGTGCCACCAGCCGCAGGGGGGTCGAATCCCCCTCCTACGAGCAGTACTTC.

The chain recombines TRBV19 with TRBJ1-4; D remains unclear. Germline loops: CDR1 LNHDA, CDR2 SQIVND (reference sequence). V lost 3 bases to trimming and J lost 10 bases, with 12 bases between them. The CDR3 sequence is 13 residues long. In DNA form, the CDR3 reads TGTGCCAGTAGTATTGGTGAGGGTGGAAAACTGTTTTTT. Residues: CASSIGEGGKLFF. The full variable domain, completed using reference TRBV19 and TRBJ1-4, is DGGITQSPKYLFRKEGQNVTLSCEQNLNHDAMYWYRQDPGQGLRLIYYSQIVNDFQKGDIAEGYSVSREKKESFPLTVTSAQKNPTAFYLCASSIGEGGKLFFGSGTQLSVL.

V gene TRBV7-3 combines with J gene TRBJ1-1, with D unresolved. Trimming stripped 5 bases from V and 4 bases from J, with 14 bases between. Germline CDR1 and CDR2: SGHTA and FQGTGA. This CDR3 has 14 amino acids. DNA of the CDR3: TGTGCCAGCAGCCGCTACACAGTGGCCACTGAAGCTTTCTTT. This codes for CASSRYTVATEAFF.

A single count supports this clone. The chain carries TRBV27 and TRBJ2-2; a possible D gene is TRBD2 (6 bases). The CDR3 has 16 amino acids. The germline gives CDR1 MNHEY, CDR2 SMNVEV (reference sequence). V was shortened by 4 bases and J by 7 bases, with 19 bases between the two germline ends. This CDR3 reads CASSSLRGGGGGELFF. CDR3 bases: TGTGCCAGCAGTTCCCTGAGGGGAGGAGGAGGCGGGGAGCTGTTTTTT.

This sequence joins TRBV7-9 and TRBJ1-1; TRBD1 agrees at 8 bases. Germline lookup yields CDR1 SEHNR and CDR2 FQNEAQ (reference sequence). The CDR3 loop spans 15 amino acids. Trimming cost V 5 bases and J 5 bases; bases outside gene matches: 10. The CDR3 sequence: CASSPTTGGGTEAFF. The DNA for the CDR3 is TGTGCCAGCAGCCCGACCACAGGGGGAGGAACTGAAGCTTTCTTT. Variable domain in full (rest from reference TRBV7-9 and TRBJ1-1): DTGVSQNPRHKITKRGQNVTFRCDPISEHNRLYWYRQTLGQGPEFLTYFQNEAQLEKSRLLSDRFSAERPKGSFSTLEIQRTEQGDSAMYLCASSPTTGGGTEAFFGQGTRLTVV.

The V gene is TRBV18, the J gene TRBJ1-4; no firm D call. The V end was cut by 3 bases, the J end by 8 bases, with 13 bases between. CDR1 and CDR2 from the germline V gene are KGHSH and LQKENI. This CDR3 has 14 amino acids. In DNA form, the CDR3 reads TGTGCCAGCTCACCCCCAGGCTCGAGGGAAAAACTGTTTTTT. Translating it yields CASSPPGSREKLFF.

This clone was counted only a few times. The chain has TRBV30 and TRBJ1-1; D perhaps matches TRBD1 (6 bases). Germline V gene lookup returns CDR1 GTSNPN and CDR2 SVGIG (reference sequence). V was clipped by 7 bases and J by 0 bases, with 21 bases between them. The CDR3 is 16 residues long. The CDR3 sequence is CASLKGGARLNTEAFF. The CDR3 DNA sequence: TGTGCCTCCCTTAAAGGGGGGGCGCGTTTGAACACTGAAGCTTTCTTT.